Following are 11 T cell receptor beta chains from one sample sequenced in a study of identical twins. TCRdb passed the 5' RACE reads through MiXCR, listing each CDR3 protein once. The data contain over 500,000 distinct CDR3 sequences, 20% to 25% of them singletons. The sample was also linked to a second study, of T cells expressing NK-cell markers.

Input material: CD4+ T cells sorted from blood. The receptors derive from a woman aged 18-29 years in good health.

Ten or more counts support this clonotype. V and J are TRBV18 and TRBJ2-1, with 9 bases that match TRBD2. CDR3 size: 15 residues. The V segment lost 6 bases and the J segment 6 bases; nucleotides outside the gene matches: 9. The germline gives CDR1 KGHSH, CDR2 LQKENI. The CDR3 loop is CASSPGLALGNEQFF. The CDR3 DNA is TGTGCCAGCTCCCCGGGACTAGCTCTAGGCAATGAGCAGTTCTTC.

This chain connects TRBV2 to TRBJ2-1; 12 nucleotides agree with TRBD2. Per germline, CDR1 SNHLY and CDR2 FYNNEI. The V and J ends lost 7 bases and 5 bases, in that order; junction bases with no gene match: 3. CDR3 size: 14 residues. Here the CDR3 DNA reads TGTGCCAGCAACGGACTAGCGGGAAACAATGAGCAGTTCTTC. This sequence encodes CASNGLAGNNEQFF.

This clonotype was seen once. The rearrangement joins TRBV18 to TRBJ1-1, with a weak D call TRBD1 (6 bases). Germline-derived CDR1 and CDR2 are KGHSH and LQKENI. This CDR3 spans 12 amino acids. V shed 2 bases and J shed 11 bases, with 12 bases lying between them. CDR3 nucleotide sequence: TGTGCCAGCTCACCAAGCAGGGGTGACGCTTTCTTT. It is translated as CASSPSRGDAFF.

The CDR3 nucleotides are TGTGCCTGGATTAACAGGGCGCCCACCGGGGAGCTGTTTTTT. This gives the protein CAWINRAPTGELFF. The chain combines TRBV30 with TRBJ2-2, with TRBD1 as a possible D gene (6 bases). Trimming removed 4 bases at V and 4 bases at J, with 13 bases between. Germline loops: CDR1 GTSNPN, CDR2 SVGIG (reference sequence). The CDR3 has 14 residues. The variable domain in full, with the rest retrieved from reference TRBV30 and TRBJ2-2, is SQTIHQWPATLVQPVGSPLSLECTVEGTSNPNLYWYRQAAGRGLQLLFYSVGIGQISSEVPQNLSASRPQDRQFILSSKKLLLSDSGFYLCAWINRAPTGELFFGEGSRLTVL.

This chain uses TRBV11-2 with TRBJ2-2; D is undetermined. The CDR3 consists of 11 residues. CDR1 and CDR2 (germline): SGHAT, FQNNGV. Trimming took 5 bases from V and 6 from J, leaving 4 bases between them. The CDR3 protein is CASSVAGELFF. Here the CDR3 DNA reads TGTGCCAGCAGCGTCGCCGGGGAGCTGTTTTTT.

This clonotype was seen repeatedly, ten times or more. The CDR3 nucleotides are TGTGCCAGCAGCCAGACCCGGGGGGGGGTCCACAATGAGCAGTTCTTC. Protein product: CASSQTRGGVHNEQFF. V is TRBV12-3 or TRBV12-4 and J is TRBJ2-1; 8 bases align to TRBD2. The CDR3 extends over 16 amino acids. V was pared by 6 bases and J by 5 bases, with 12 bases of the junction left unmatched.

This clonotype has a handful of counts. The chain links TRBV12-3 or TRBV12-4 to TRBJ2-3; 9 positions match TRBD2. J gave up 2 bases and V 3 bases, and 6 bases lay outside the gene matches. The CDR3 is 16 amino acids. The CDR3, as DNA: TGTGCCAGCAGTTTCGGCGGGAGGGTAACCACAGATACGCAGTATTTT. It specifies CASSFGGRVTTDTQYF.

This clonotype was recorded a few times. The V gene is TRBV3-1, the J gene TRBJ1-2, with D perhaps TRBD1 (5 bases). The CDR3 runs to 15 residues. V was shortened by 2 bases and J by 7 bases, with 17 bases between the two germline ends. Germline-derived CDR1 and CDR2 are LGHDT and YNNKEL (reference sequence). CDR3 bases: TGTGCCAGCAGCCAACCACCTTCGGGACCCAGTGGCTACACCTTC. Its protein is CASSQPPSGPSGYTF.

The chain recombines TRBV5-1 with TRBJ2-5, with D tentatively TRBD2 (5 bases). The CDR3 spans 13 residues. The germline CDR1 and CDR2 sequences are SGHRS and YFSETQ. Trimming removed 1 base from V and 7 bases from J, with 11 bases in between. The CDR3 DNA follows: TGCGCCAGCAGCTTGAGCATGGCGGGGACCCAGTACTTC. Translation gives CASSLSMAGTQYF. Filled out from reference TRBV5-1 and TRBJ2-5, the complete variable domain reads KAGVTQTPRYLIKTRGQQVTLSCSPISGHRSVSWYQQTPGQGLQFLFEYFSETQRNKGNFPGRFSGRQFSNSRSEMNVSTLELGDSALYLCASSLSMAGTQYFGPGTRLLVL.

The rearrangement joins TRBV29-1 to TRBJ1-1, with unresolved D. V was pared by 5 bases and J by 1 base, with 11 bases between. The CDR3 extends over 13 amino acids. Germline lookup yields CDR1 SQVTM and CDR2 ANQGSEA. The CDR3 nucleotides read TGCAGCGTTTTGTCTTACAGGAACACTGAAGCTTTCTTT. It specifies CSVLSYRNTEAFF.

CDR3 in amino acids: CSAREGGAGGQETQYF. CDR3 DNA sequence: TGCAGTGCTAGAGAGGGGGGAGCGGGGGGCCAAGAGACCCAGTACTTC. This rearrangement joins TRBV20-1 to TRBJ2-5, with 9 bases aligning to TRBD2. Germline loops: CDR1 DFQATT, CDR2 SNEGSKA (reference sequence). The V and J ends lost 0 bases and 1 base, in that order; junction bases with no gene match: 6. This CDR3 is built from 16 residues.